This TCR beta chain is drawn from a study of vaccination and CD4 T cells after COVID-19. Study at large: Post-COVID specimens were obtained a median about 100 days after diagnosis (range 35 to 161).

The Oncomine TCR Beta short-read assay was applied to DNA of cultured CD4+ T cells. Each CDR3 protein is one row after TCRdb ran MiXCR on the PCR reads. The sample has about 15,000 distinct CDR3 sequences, about 83% seen once. Stated treatment: approximately 9-day PBMC culture with coronavirus spike peptide pools or control peptides (ViraFEST assay). For ViraFEST, peptide pools expanded antigen-specific T cells, after which the TCRs were sequenced. IL-2 at roughly 10 IU/ml and peptide pools at 10 ug/ml were added to PBMCs cultured at around 2 million per well. The CDR3 has 16 amino acids. The germline V gene has CDR1 DFQATT and CDR2 SNEGSKA (reference sequence). V was shortened by 1 base and J by 0 bases, with 15 bases between the two germline ends. In this sample, this clonotype turned up once. Antigen: not known.

This sequence originates from a human donor who received a COVID-19 vaccine. The specimen was CD4+ T cells from blood, cultured in vitro, collected after SARS-CoV-2 vaccination. The chain employs TRBV20-1 and TRBJ1-1; D may be TRBD1 (5 bases). CDR3 region: CSARAGTLIMNTEAFF. In nucleotides, the CDR3 is TGCAGTGCTAGAGCCGGGACCCTAATTATGAACACTGAAGCTTTCTTT.